Following are 10 T cell receptor beta chains from one sample sequenced in a study of post-analysis software for immune sequencing data. Carried by the TCR beta cDNA libraries were unique molecular identifiers. TCRdb re-called the PCR reads with MiXCR, one entry per CDR3 protein. Of about 540,000 distinct CDR3 sequences in the sample, approximately 34% were seen once. The antigens these receptors bind are not known. Study-wide findings and caveats: There were five or six TRBV segments more frequent in patients than controls, and TRBV5-6, TRBV5-1 and TRBV20-1 were among them.

Source material: blood. The origin of the receptors is a girl under 18 with multiple sclerosis.

This clonotype was counted at least ten times. The rearrangement joins TRBV6-5 to TRBJ2-7; 8 positions match TRBD1. Germline CDR1 is MNHEY and CDR2 is SVGAGI. The CDR3 sequence is 14 residues long. J was trimmed by 2 bases and V by 5 bases; bases with no gene match: 5. The CDR3 loop reads CASSTTGGTYEQYF. The DNA of the CDR3 is TGTGCCAGCAGTACCACAGGGGGGACCTACGAGCAGTACTTC.

This chain uses TRBV10-3 with TRBJ2-5, with 9 nucleotides matching TRBD2. The tail of the sequence fits TRBJ2-1 better, so the J call may be wrong. CDR3 length: 16 amino acids. In germline, CDR1 is ENHRY, CDR2 SYGVKD. The CDR3 reads CAISRGPSGDQETQFF. The CDR3 DNA is TGTGCCATCTCGAGGGGCCCTAGCGGGGACCAAGAGACCCAGTTCTTC.

V is TRBV7-8 and J is TRBJ2-3; the D gene is possibly TRBD2 (6 bases). CDR3 length: 16 residues. The V end was cut by 1 base, the J end by 0 bases, with 11 bases between. Germline values: CDR1 SGHVS, CDR2 FQNEAQ. The CDR3 DNA follows: TGTGCCAGCAGCTTAGGGGCGGGAATTAGCACAGATACGCAGTATTTT. It translates to CASSLGAGISTDTQYF.

This clonotype showed up just a few times. This chain connects TRBV7-3 to TRBJ2-1; D possibly corresponds to TRBD2 (6 bases). This CDR3 is built from 14 residues. Germline V gene data show CDR1 as SGHTA and CDR2 as FQGTGA. V gave up 8 bases and J gave up 6 bases, with 17 bases separating them. The CDR3, as DNA: TGTGCCAGCGGAGGAGGGGATATAGGCAATGAGCAGTTCTTC. This encodes CASGGGDIGNEQFF.

The chain carries TRBV7-9 and TRBJ1-6; the D gene is possibly TRBD1 (6 bases). Germline V gene sequence: CDR1 SEHNR, CDR2 FQNEAQ (reference sequence). Trimming took off 5 bases at V and 9 bases at J, with 14 bases between the two ends. This CDR3 is 14 amino acids long. The CDR3 DNA reads as TGTGCCAGCAGCCAGAATGGCAGGGGTTCACCCCTCCACTTT. Translated: CASSQNGRGSPLHF.

The chain recombines TRBV6-5 with TRBJ2-7, with TRBD1 matching over 9 bases. The CDR3 is 15 amino acids. With 5 bases clipped from V and 4 bases from J, the junction kept 9 bases outside the gene matches. The germline V gene encodes CDR1 MNHEY and CDR2 SVGAGI. CDR3 amino acids: CASSPAGTGLYEQYF. The DNA for the CDR3 is TGTGCCAGCAGTCCCGCCGGGACAGGGTTGTACGAGCAGTACTTC.

The rearrangement links TRBV20-1 to TRBJ2-3, with TRBD1 as a possible D gene (6 bases). Germline loops: CDR1 DFQATT, CDR2 SNEGSKA (reference sequence). This CDR3 is 13 amino acids long. The V end was cut by 0 bases, the J end by 6 bases, with 10 bases between. The CDR3 loop is CSARDMGADTQYF. Here the CDR3 DNA reads TGCAGTGCTAGAGATATGGGGGCGGATACGCAGTATTTT.

The table lists this clonotype with a few counts. The chain has TRBV2 and TRBJ2-3; 9 positions match TRBD2. Looked up from germline, CDR1 is SNHLY and CDR2 is FYNNEI. Trimming took 4 bases from V and 2 from J; bases not matched to a gene: 7. The CDR3 covers 16 residues. Written as DNA, the CDR3 is TGTGCCAGCAGTGTTGGATCTAGCGGGGACACAGATACGCAGTATTTT. Encoded protein: CASSVGSSGDTDTQYF. Together with reference TRBV2 and TRBJ2-3, the CDR3 gives the full variable domain: EPEVTQTPSHQVTQMGQEVILRCVPISNHLYFYWYRQILGQKVEFLVSFYNNEISEKSEIFDDQFSVERPDGSNFTLKIRSTKLEDSAMYFCASSVGSSGDTDTQYFGPGTRLTVL.

This clonotype was detected only a few times. The chain recombines TRBV20-1 with TRBJ2-5; D is unresolved. The J call may be wrong; the DNA end is better matched by TRBJ2-7. The germline V gene encodes CDR1 DFQATT and CDR2 SNEGSKA (reference sequence). This CDR3 comprises 13 residues. CDR3 loop: CSARDGPPFEQYF. CDR3 DNA: TGCAGTGCTAGAGATGGACCCCCTTTCGAGCAGTACTTC.

This clonotype was seen a few times. The chain has TRBV6-5 and TRBJ2-5; D uncertain. The CDR3 sequence is 14 residues long. Trimming cost V 2 bases and J 2 bases, with 9 bases left between them. The V gene's germline CDR1 is MNHEY and CDR2 SVGAGI. CDR3 amino acids: CASSYDWVQETQYF. In nucleotides, the CDR3 is TGTGCCAGCAGTTACGACTGGGTACAAGAGACCCAGTACTTC.